The source of this T cell receptor beta chain is a study of sequential checkpoint blockade in melanoma. The treatment: randomized to nivolumab then ipilimumab (arm A) or the reverse (arm B). The repertoire was sequenced with immunoSEQ multiplex PCR; TCRdb's copy has only in-frame clones and lacks some. The repertoire holds 8,500 to 9,500 clones, with roughly four fifths as singletons. The CDR3 covers 14 residues. Germline V lookup: CDR1 GTSNPN, CDR2 SVGIG (reference sequence). The V end lost 5 bases, the J end lost 3 bases, and 14 bases lay between the germline ends. The chain couples TRBV30 to TRBJ1-3, with D possibly TRBD1 on 6 matching bases. The TCR was taken from a human donor with melanoma. This material consisted of CD8+ T cells sorted from blood (inferred from file names), taken from a patient given nivolumab and ipilimumab in sequence. Here the CDR3 DNA reads TGTGCCTGGTCCCGGGGGGGCGGTGGAAACACCATATATTTT. Its protein product is CAWSRGGGGNTIYF.